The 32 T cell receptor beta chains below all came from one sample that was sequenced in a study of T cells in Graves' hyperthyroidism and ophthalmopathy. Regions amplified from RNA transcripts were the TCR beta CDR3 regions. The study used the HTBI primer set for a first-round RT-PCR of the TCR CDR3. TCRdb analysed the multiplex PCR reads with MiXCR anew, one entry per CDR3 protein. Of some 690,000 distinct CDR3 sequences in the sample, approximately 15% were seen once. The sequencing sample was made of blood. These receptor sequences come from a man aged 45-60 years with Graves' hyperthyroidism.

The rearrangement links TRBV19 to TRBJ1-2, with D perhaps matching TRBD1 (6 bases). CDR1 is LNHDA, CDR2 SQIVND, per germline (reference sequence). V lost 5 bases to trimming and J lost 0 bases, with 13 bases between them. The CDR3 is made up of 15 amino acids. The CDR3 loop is CASSPLDSANYGYTF. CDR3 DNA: TGTGCCAGTAGTCCCCTGGACAGTGCTAACTATGGCTACACCTTC.

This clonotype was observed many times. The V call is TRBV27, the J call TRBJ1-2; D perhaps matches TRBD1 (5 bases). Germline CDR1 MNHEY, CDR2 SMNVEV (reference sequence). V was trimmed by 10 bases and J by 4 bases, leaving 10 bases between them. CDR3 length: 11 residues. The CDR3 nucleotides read TGTGCCACCTCAGGGATCTATGGCTACACCTTC. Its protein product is CATSGIYGYTF.

CDR3 region: CASSLDPGQRGGYTF. The CDR3 nucleotides read TGTGCCAGCAGCTTAGACCCGGGACAGAGGGGAGGCTACACCTTC. The chain couples TRBV5-5 to TRBJ1-2, with 7 positions matching TRBD1. Per germline, CDR1 SGHKS and CDR2 YYEKEE (reference sequence). The CDR3 runs to 15 residues. The junction had 12 bases not matched to a gene; V was cut back by 2 bases and J by 8 bases.

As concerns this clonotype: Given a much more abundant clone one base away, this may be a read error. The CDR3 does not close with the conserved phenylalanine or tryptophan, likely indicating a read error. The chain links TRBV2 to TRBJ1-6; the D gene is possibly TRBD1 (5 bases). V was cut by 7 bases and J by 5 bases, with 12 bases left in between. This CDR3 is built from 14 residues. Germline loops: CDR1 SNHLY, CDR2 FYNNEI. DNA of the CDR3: TGTGCCAGCATTCGGGGGAAGAATAATTCACCCCTCCACTCT. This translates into CASIRGKNNSPLHS.

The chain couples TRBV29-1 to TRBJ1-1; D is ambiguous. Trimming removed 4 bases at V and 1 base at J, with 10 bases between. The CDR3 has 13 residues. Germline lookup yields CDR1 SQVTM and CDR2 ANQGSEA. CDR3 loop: CSVGVQENTEAFF. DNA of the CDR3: TGCAGCGTTGGAGTTCAGGAGAACACTGAAGCTTTCTTT.

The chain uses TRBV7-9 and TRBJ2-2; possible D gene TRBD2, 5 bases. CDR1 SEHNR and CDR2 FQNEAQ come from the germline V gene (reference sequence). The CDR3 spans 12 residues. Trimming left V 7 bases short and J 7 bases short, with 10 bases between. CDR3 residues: CASKPEGGELFF. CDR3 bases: TGTGCCAGCAAACCAGAGGGCGGGGAGCTGTTTTTT.

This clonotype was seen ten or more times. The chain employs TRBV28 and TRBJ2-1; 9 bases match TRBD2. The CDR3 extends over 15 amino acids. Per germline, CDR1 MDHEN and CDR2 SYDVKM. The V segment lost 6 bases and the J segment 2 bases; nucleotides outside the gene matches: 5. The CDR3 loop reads CASSYTSGPYNEQFF. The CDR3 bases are TGTGCCAGCAGCTACACTAGCGGGCCCTACAATGAGCAGTTCTTC.

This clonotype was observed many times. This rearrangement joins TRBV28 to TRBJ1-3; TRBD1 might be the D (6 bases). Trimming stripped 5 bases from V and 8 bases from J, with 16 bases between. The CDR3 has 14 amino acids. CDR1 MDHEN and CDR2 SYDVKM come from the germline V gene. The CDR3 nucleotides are TGTGCCAGCAGTCCGTGGACAGCGGTGGACACCATATATTTT. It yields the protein CASSPWTAVDTIYF.

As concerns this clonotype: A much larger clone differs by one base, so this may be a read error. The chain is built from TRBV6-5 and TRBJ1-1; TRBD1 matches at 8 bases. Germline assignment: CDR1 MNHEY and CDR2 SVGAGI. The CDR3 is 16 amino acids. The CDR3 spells CASSYSERTGRRGASF. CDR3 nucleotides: TGTGCCAGCAGTTACTCCGAACGGACAGGGAGAAGGGGAGCTTCCTTT.

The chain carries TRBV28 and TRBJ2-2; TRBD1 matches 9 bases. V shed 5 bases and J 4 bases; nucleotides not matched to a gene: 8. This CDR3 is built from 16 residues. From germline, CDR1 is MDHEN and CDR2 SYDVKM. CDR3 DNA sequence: TGTGCCAGCAGTCCCGTAGGACAGGGGACCACCGGGGAGCTGTTTTTT. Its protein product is CASSPVGQGTTGELFF.

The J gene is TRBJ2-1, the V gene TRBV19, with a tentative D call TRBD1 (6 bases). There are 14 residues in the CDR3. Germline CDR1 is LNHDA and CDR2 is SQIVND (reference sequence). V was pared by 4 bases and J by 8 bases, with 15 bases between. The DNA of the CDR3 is TGTGCCAGTAGTAGTACAGGGAGATATTATGAGCAGTTCTTC. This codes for CASSSTGRYYEQFF.

CDR3 loop: CASRGPGTDSSGANVLTF. As DNA, the CDR3 is TGTGCCAGCAGGGGCCCCGGGACAGATTCTTCTGGGGCCAACGTCCTGACTTTC. This chain uses TRBV6-1 with TRBJ2-6, with TRBD1 matching over 7 bases. Germline CDR1 reads MNHNS; CDR2 reads SASEGT. The V and J ends lost 6 bases and 1 base, in that order; junction bases with no gene match: 12. The CDR3 covers 18 residues.

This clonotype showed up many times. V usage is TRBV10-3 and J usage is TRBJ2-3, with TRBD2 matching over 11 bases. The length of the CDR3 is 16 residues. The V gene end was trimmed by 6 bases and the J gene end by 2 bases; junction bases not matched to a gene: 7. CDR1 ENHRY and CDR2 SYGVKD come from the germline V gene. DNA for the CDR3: TGTGCCATCAGCTATACGACTAGCGGGAACACAGATACGCAGTATTTT. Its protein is CAISYTTSGNTDTQYF.

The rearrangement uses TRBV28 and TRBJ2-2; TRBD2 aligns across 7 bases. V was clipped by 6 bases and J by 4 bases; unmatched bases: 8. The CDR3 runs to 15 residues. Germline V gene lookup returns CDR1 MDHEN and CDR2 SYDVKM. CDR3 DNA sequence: TGTGCCAGCAGAAACCGGGACTATGGCACCGGGGAGCTGTTTTTT. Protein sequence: CASRNRDYGTGELFF. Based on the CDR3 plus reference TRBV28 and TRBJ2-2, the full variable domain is DVKVTQSSRYLVKRTGEKVFLECVQDMDHENMFWYRQDPGLGLRLIYFSYDVKMKEKGDIPEGYSVSREKKERFSLILESASTNQTSMYLCASRNRDYGTGELFFGEGSRLTVL.

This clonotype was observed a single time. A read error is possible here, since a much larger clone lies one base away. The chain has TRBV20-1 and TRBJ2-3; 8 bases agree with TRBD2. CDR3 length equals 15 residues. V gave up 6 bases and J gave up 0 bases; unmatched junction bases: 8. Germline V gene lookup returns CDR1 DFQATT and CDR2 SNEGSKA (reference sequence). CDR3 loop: CSATSPSGSTDTQYF. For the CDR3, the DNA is TGCAGTGCAACGTCGCCTAGCGGGAGCACAGATACGCAGTATTTT.

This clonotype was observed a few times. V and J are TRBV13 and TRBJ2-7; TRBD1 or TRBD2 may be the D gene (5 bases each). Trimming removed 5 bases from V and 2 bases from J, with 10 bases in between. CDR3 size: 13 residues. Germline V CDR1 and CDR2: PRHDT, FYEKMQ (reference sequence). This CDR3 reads CASSQGTTYEQYF. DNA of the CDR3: TGTGCCAGCAGCCAAGGGACGACCTACGAGCAGTACTTC.

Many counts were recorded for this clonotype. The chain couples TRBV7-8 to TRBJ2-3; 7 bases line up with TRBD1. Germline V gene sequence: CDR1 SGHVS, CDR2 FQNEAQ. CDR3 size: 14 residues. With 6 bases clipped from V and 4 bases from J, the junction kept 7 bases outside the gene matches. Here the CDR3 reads CASRTTGWADTQYF. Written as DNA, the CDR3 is TGTGCCAGCAGGACGACAGGGTGGGCAGATACGCAGTATTTT.

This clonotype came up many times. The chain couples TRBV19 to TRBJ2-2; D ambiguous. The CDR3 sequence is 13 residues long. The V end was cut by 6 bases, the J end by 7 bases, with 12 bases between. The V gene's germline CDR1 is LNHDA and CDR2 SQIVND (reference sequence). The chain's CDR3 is CASRTIPVGELFF. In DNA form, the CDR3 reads TGTGCCAGTAGGACGATACCAGTCGGGGAGCTGTTTTTT.

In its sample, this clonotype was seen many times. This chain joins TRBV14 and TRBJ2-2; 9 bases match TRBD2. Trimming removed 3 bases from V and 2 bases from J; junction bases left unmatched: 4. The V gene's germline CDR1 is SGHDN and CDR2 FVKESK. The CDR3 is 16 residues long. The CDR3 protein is CASSHFLAGNTGELFF. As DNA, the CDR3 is TGTGCCAGCAGCCATTTCCTAGCGGGAAACACCGGGGAGCTGTTTTTT. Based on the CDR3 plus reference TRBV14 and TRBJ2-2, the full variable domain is EAGVTQFPSHSVIEKGQTVTLRCDPISGHDNLYWYRRVMGKEIKFLLHFVKESKQDESGMPNNRFLAERTGGTYSTLKVQPAELEDSGVYFCASSHFLAGNTGELFFGEGSRLTVL.

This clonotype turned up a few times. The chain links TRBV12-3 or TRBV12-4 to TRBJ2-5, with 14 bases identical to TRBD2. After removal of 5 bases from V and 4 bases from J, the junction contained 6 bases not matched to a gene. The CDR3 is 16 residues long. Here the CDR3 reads CASSPGLAGDRETQYF. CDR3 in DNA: TGTGCCAGCAGTCCGGGACTAGCGGGAGATCGAGAGACCCAGTACTTC.

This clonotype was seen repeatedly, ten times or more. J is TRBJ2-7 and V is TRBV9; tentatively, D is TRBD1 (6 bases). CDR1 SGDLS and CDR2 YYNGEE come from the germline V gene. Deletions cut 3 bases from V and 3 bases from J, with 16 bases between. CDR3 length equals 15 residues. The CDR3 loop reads CASSEGATGVYEQYF. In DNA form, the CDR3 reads TGTGCCAGCAGCGAAGGGGCGACAGGAGTCTACGAGCAGTACTTC.

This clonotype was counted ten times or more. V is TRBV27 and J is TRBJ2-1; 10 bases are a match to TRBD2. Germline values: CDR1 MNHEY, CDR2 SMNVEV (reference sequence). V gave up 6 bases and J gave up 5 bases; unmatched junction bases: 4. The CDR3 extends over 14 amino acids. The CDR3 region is CASRLAGMNNEQFF. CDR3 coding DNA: TGTGCCAGCAGACTAGCGGGGATGAACAATGAGCAGTTCTTC.

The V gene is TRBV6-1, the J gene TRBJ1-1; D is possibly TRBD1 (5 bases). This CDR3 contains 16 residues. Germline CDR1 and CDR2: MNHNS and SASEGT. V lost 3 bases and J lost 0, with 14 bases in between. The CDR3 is CASSDAVGTLNTEAFF. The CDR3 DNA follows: TGTGCCAGCAGTGACGCAGTTGGGACCTTGAACACTGAAGCTTTCTTT.

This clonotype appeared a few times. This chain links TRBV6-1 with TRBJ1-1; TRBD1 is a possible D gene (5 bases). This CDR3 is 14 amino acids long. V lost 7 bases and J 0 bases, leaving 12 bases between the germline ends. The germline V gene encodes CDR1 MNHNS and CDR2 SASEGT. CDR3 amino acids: CASITDSLNTEAFF. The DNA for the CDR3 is TGTGCCAGCATCACCGACAGTTTGAACACTGAAGCTTTCTTT.

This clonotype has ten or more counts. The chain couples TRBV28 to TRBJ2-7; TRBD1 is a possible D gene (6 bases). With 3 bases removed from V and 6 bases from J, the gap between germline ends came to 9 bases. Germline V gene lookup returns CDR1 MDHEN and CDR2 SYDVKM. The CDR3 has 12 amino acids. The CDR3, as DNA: TGTGCCAGCAGTTTGGGACAAACCGAGCAGTACTTC. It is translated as CASSLGQTEQYF.

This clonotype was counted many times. The DNA for the CDR3 is TGTGCCAGCAGCGACCGGGACAGGGGGATAAACACCGGGGAGCTGTTTTTT. Protein sequence: CASSDRDRGINTGELFF. The gene calls are TRBV7-9 and TRBJ2-2, with 11 bases lining up with TRBD1. Germline CDR1 reads SEHNR; CDR2 reads FQNEAQ (reference sequence). This CDR3 has 17 amino acids. After removal of 5 bases from V and 2 bases from J, the junction contained 7 bases not matched to a gene.

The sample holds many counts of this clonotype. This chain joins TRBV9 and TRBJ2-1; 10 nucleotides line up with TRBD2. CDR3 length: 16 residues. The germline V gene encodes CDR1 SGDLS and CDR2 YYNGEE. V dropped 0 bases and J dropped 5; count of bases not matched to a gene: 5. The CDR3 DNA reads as TGTGCCAGCAGCGTAGCGGGACTAGCGTACCACAATGAGCAGTTCTTC. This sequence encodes CASSVAGLAYHNEQFF.

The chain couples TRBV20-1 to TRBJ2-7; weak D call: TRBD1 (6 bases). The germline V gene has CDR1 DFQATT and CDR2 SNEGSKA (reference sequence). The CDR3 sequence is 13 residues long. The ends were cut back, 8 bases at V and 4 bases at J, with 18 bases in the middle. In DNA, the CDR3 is TGCAGTCCCGTTTCAGGGGTCGAGTACGAGCAGTACTTC. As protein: CSPVSGVEYEQYF.

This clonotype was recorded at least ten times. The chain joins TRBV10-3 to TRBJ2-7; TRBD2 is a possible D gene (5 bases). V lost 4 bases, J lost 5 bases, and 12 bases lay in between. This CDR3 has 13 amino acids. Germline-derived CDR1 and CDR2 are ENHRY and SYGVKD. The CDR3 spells CAISGEGRDEQYF. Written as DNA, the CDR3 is TGTGCCATCAGTGGCGAGGGCCGGGACGAGCAGTACTTC.

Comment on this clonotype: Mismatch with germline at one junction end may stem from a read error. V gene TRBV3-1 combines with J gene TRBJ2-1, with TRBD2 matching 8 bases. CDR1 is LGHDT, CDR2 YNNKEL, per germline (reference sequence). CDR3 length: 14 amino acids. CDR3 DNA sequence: TGTGCCAACAGCGAACTAGCGGCCTACAATGAGCAGTTCTTC. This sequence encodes CANSELAAYNEQFF.

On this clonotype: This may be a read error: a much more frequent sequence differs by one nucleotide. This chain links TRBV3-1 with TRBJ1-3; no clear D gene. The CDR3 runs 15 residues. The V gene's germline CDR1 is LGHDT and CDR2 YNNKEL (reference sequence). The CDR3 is CASSQDLDSGTTIYF. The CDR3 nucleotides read TGTGCCAGCAGCCAAGATCTCGACTCTGGAACCACCATATATTTT.

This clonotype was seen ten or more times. CDR3 in DNA: TGCGCCAGCAGCTTGGAGTGGATAGCGGGGTCTACCTACGAGCAGTACTTC. This codes for CASSLEWIAGSTYEQYF. The chain recombines TRBV5-1 with TRBJ2-7, with TRBD2 matching 8 bases. The germline gives CDR1 SGHRS, CDR2 YFSETQ. This CDR3 has 17 residues. V dropped 0 bases and J dropped 2; count of bases not matched to a gene: 10.